This is a list of T cell receptor beta chains from one sample in a study of metastatic and nonmetastatic thyroid tumors. TCRdb re-called clones via MiXCR from the PCR reads. The sample contains over 65,000 clones, around an eighth of which appear only once. The source material was tumor tissue. All receptors derive from a female donor with papillary thyroid cancer or a benign thyroid nodule (not recorded which). Some clones in this sample may be carry-over from other donors' samples. Each CDR3 is given with its conserved first and last residue. A D gene is named only where the DNA matches it firmly. Where a row states a size, it is once, few, many or the class of an expanded clone; other rows omit it.

abundance,j_gene,d_gene,v_gene,CDR3aa,CDR3nt
many,TRBJ1-5,-,TRBV4-2,CASSQDLAGGGQPQHF,TGTGCCAGCAGCCAAGATCTGGCGGGTGGTGGGCAGCCCCAGCATTTT
-,TRBJ1-1,TRBD1,TRBV5-1,CASSSGQIMKTEAFF,TGCGCCAGCAGCTCGGGACAGATTATGAAAACTGAAGCTTTCTTT
many,TRBJ1-1,-,TRBV6-5,CVSSYSKGSEAFF,TGTGTCAGCAGTTACTCGAAAGGGAGTGAAGCTTTCTTT
many,TRBJ2-1,-,TRBV11-3,CASSLDPRVPRFF,TGTGCCAGCAGCTTAGATCCGAGGGTCCCTAGGTTCTTC
many,TRBJ2-3,-,TRBV12-3/TRBV12-4,CASRDPGTPDTQYF,TGTGCCAGCAGAGACCCCGGGACCCCCGATACGCAGTATTTT
many,TRBJ2-5,-,TRBV15,CATSRDQGYSQETQYF,TGTGCCACCAGCAGAGATCAAGGTTACAGCCAAGAGACCCAGTACTTC
many,TRBJ2-7,TRBD1,TRBV27,CASRRTGTESYEQYF,TGTGCCAGCAGAAGAACCGGGACAGAATCCTACGAGCAGTACTTC
many,TRBJ2-7,TRBD2,TRBV7-2,CASSFSQGSGAAYEQYF,TGTGCCAGCAGCTTCTCCCAGGGTAGCGGGGCAGCCTACGAGCAGTACTTC
many,TRBJ1-2,-,TRBV27,CASRLAGYNYGYTF,TGTGCCAGTCGTTTGGCGGGGTATAACTATGGCTACACCTTC
many,TRBJ2-5,-,TRBV25-1,CASSLGSGETQYF,TGTGCCAGCAGTCTAGGCAGCGGGGAGACCCAGTACTTC
many,TRBJ2-5,-,TRBV6-2/TRBV6-3,CASSSRPSYQETQYF,TGTGCCAGCAGTTCCAGACCATCTTACCAAGAGACCCAGTACTTC
many,TRBJ2-5,-,TRBV6-5,CASSYSIGETQYF,TGTGCCAGCAGTTACTCGATTGGAGAGACCCAGTACTTC
many,TRBJ2-1,-,TRBV27,CASKGSMGSYNEQFF,TGTGCCAGCAAAGGCTCGATGGGATCCTACAATGAGCAGTTCTTC
many,TRBJ1-1,-,TRBV2,CASKRGGGTEAFF,TGTGCCAGCAAGAGGGGGGGGGGCACTGAAGCTTTCTTT
-,TRBJ2-7,-,TRBV7-9,CASSLSGRYYEQYF,TGTGCCAGCAGCTTAAGCGGCAGGTACTACGAGCAATACTTC
many,TRBJ2-7,-,TRBV9,CASGLGYEQYF,TGTGCCAGCGGCCTTGGCTACGAGCAGTACTTC
many,TRBJ2-3,-,TRBV7-3,CASSPEAADTQYF,TGTGCCAGCAGTCCGGAGGCGGCAGATACGCAGTATTTT
many,TRBJ2-7,TRBD2,TRBV6-1,CASRTSGSSEYF,TGTGCCAGCAGGACTAGCGGGAGTTCGGAGTACTTC
many,TRBJ1-6,-,TRBV11-3,CASSLGPGQGSPLHF,TGTGCCAGCAGCCTGGGGCCAGGGCAGGGATCACCCCTCCACTTT
many,TRBJ1-1,-,TRBV11-2,CASSPGAGSFTEAFF,TGTGCCAGCAGCCCGGGGGCAGGTTCATTCACTGAAGCTTTCTTT
many,TRBJ2-5,TRBD2,TRBV12-5,CASARGLANPQETQYF,TGTGCTAGTGCCAGGGGACTAGCGAATCCCCAAGAGACCCAGTACTTC
many,TRBJ1-1,-,TRBV7-9,CASSLGAGTEAFF,TGTGCCAGCAGCTTAGGGGCTGGGACTGAAGCTTTCTTT
many,TRBJ2-7,TRBD2,TRBV20-1,CSARDSLADEQYF,TGCAGTGCTAGAGACTCTCTAGCGGACGAGCAGTACTTC
many,TRBJ2-1,-,TRBV6-2/TRBV6-3,CASSPISSSYNEQFF,TGTGCCAGCAGCCCCATATCAAGCTCCTACAATGAGCAGTTCTTC
many,TRBJ1-1,TRBD1,TRBV28,CASSSIGGQEKNTEAFF,TGTGCCAGCAGTTCTATTGGCGGACAGGAGAAGAACACTGAAGCTTTCTTT
many,TRBJ2-1,TRBD2,TRBV9,CASSSPPTSSEQFF,TGTGCCAGCAGCTCACCCCCGACTAGCAGTGAGCAGTTCTTC
many,TRBJ1-1,-,TRBV2,CASRRRDTEAFF,TGTGCCAGCAGACGCAGGGACACTGAAGCTTTCTTT
many,TRBJ1-5,-,TRBV5-1,CASSLGAGTHSNQPQHF,TGCGCCAGCAGCTTGGGGGCCGGGACACATAGCAATCAGCCCCAGCATTTT
many,TRBJ1-1,TRBD1,TRBV7-8,CASSLPDRADTEAFF,TGTGCCAGCAGCTTGCCGGACAGGGCAGACACTGAAGCTTTCTTT
few,TRBJ1-4,-,TRBV28,CAITPGSAPNEKLFF,TGTGCCATCACCCCCGGCTCTGCGCCAAATGAAAAACTGTTTTTC
-,TRBJ2-2,-,TRBV5-1,CASSLEGSNTWELFF,TGCGCCAGCAGCTTGGAGGGGTCGAACACCTGGGAGCTGTTTTTT
many,TRBJ2-1,TRBD2,TRBV7-8,CASSLTSGRSYNEQFF,TGTGCCAGCAGCTTGACTAGCGGGAGATCCTACAATGAGCAGTTCTTC
many,TRBJ2-7,-,TRBV28,CASGIGLTREQYF,TGTGCCAGCGGAATCGGATTGACGCGCGAGCAGTACTTC
many,TRBJ2-7,TRBD1,TRBV20-1,CSARTTGVNDEQYF,TGCAGTGCTAGAACGACAGGGGTTAACGACGAGCAGTACTTC
many,TRBJ2-3,-,TRBV30,CAWTLGGDTQYF,TGTGCCTGGACCCTCGGCGGTGATACGCAGTATTTT
many,TRBJ2-7,TRBD1,TRBV5-1,CASTATGTGNEQYF,TGCGCCAGCACTGCCACCGGGACAGGGAACGAGCAGTACTTC
many,TRBJ1-5,-,TRBV6-1,CASRSGAAYSNQPQHF,TGTGCCAGCAGGTCAGGGGCGGCGTATAGCAATCAGCCCCAGCATTTT
many,TRBJ2-3,TRBD1,TRBV28,CASSRDSSTDTQYF,TGTGCCAGCAGCCGGGACAGTAGCACAGATACGCAGTATTTT
many,TRBJ2-1,TRBD2,TRBV27,CASTLSGSKNEQFF,TGTGCCAGCACCCTTAGCGGGAGTAAGAATGAGCAGTTCTTC
few,TRBJ2-1,-,TRBV12-3/TRBV12-4,CASSYSGGGSCYNKQFF,TGTGCCAGCAGTTATAGCGGTGGAGGTAGCTGCTACAATAAGCAGTTCTTC
many,TRBJ2-6,-,TRBV5-1,CASTPGSGANVLTF,TGCGCCAGCACGCCCGGGTCTGGGGCCAACGTCCTGACTTTC
few,TRBJ2-2,-,TRBV12-3/TRBV12-4,CASRLWLGDLFF,TGTGCCAGCAGGTTATGGCTAGGTGATCTGTTTTTT
few,TRBJ2-3,-,TRBV29-1,CSGGRGGGTTDTQYF,TGCAGCGGCGGGCGGGGAGGGGGGACGACAGATACGCAGTATTTT
many,TRBJ2-3,-,TRBV7-2,CASSLVQKTDTQYF,TGTGCCAGCAGCTTAGTACAAAAGACAGATACGCAGTATTTT
many,TRBJ1-1,-,TRBV2,CASSYGQPSEAFF,TGTGCCAGCAGTTACGGACAGCCTTCTGAAGCTTTCTTT
many,TRBJ1-2,TRBD1,TRBV6-5,CASSYSPGQPPINYGYTF,TGTGCCAGCAGTTACTCGCCGGGACAGCCACCTATAAACTATGGCTACACCTTC
many,TRBJ1-1,-,TRBV19,CASSIRGTEAFF,TGTGCCAGTAGTATAAGGGGCACTGAAGCTTTCTTT
-,TRBJ2-3,-,TRBV20-1,CSARDARAGPLGDTQYF,TGCAGTGCTAGAGATGCACGTGCCGGTCCACTGGGAGATACGCAGTATTTT
few,TRBJ1-2,TRBD1,TRBV5-4,CASSTGQVGYGYTF,TGTGCCAGCAGCACCGGACAGGTTGGTTATGGCTACACCTTC
many,TRBJ1-6,-,TRBV20-1,CSAKTGHNNSPLHF,TGCAGTGCGAAAACAGGGCACAATAATTCACCCCTCCACTTT